These 14 T cell receptor beta chains were all obtained from the same sample, sequenced in a study of blood T cells in healthy people across ages. A second PCR of roughly 7 to 11 cycles used a sample-barcoded 5' primer and a J-beta primer mix. From the 5' RACE reads, TCRdb called clonotypes with MiXCR, one entry per CDR3 protein. The sample has 1.5 million to 2 million distinct CDR3 sequences, around 36% seen once. Sequences were obtained from blood. These receptors all stem from a young woman in good health.

In this sample, this clonotype turned up a few times. The chain uses TRBV5-1 and TRBJ1-2; possible D gene TRBD1, 5 bases. The CDR3 runs 15 residues. From germline, CDR1 is SGHRS and CDR2 YFSETQ. Trimming shortened V by 7 bases and J by 5 bases, and 21 bases separated the two germline ends. The CDR3 loop is CASQPIPGLGYGYTF. CDR3 sequence (DNA): TGCGCCAGCCAACCGATACCAGGGCTGGGATATGGCTACACCTTC.

This clonotype was counted at least ten times. The J gene is TRBJ2-7, the V gene TRBV7-9; D is perhaps TRBD2 (6 bases). Trimming shortened V by 0 bases and J by 3 bases, and 9 bases separated the two germline ends. The CDR3 length is 14 residues. The germline V gene has CDR1 SEHNR and CDR2 FQNEAQ (reference sequence). This chain's CDR3 is CASSLADGSYEQYF. CDR3 DNA sequence: TGTGCCAGCAGCTTAGCTGACGGGAGCTACGAGCAGTACTTC.

The V and J genes are TRBV19 and TRBJ2-1, with 12 bases identical to TRBD2. Germline lookup yields CDR1 LNHDA and CDR2 SQIVND (reference sequence). The V gene end was trimmed by 4 bases and the J gene end by 7 bases; junction bases not matched to a gene: 8. CDR3 length: 16 amino acids. CDR3 amino acids: CASSKRTSGIINEQFF. CDR3 bases: TGTGCCAGTAGTAAAAGGACTAGCGGGATCATTAATGAGCAGTTCTTC.

The chain carries TRBV28 and TRBJ2-3, with D perhaps given as TRBD1 or TRBD2 (6 bases each). The CDR3 length is 15 residues. Trimming pared 7 bases from V and 1 base from J, leaving 15 bases between. The germline CDR1 and CDR2 sequences are MDHEN and SYDVKM. The CDR3 DNA follows: TGTGCCAGCAAAGGGGGGCAGGGAGGCACAGATACGCAGTATTTT. Residues: CASKGGQGGTDTQYF.

This clonotype was seen a handful of times. The rearrangement joins TRBV7-8 to TRBJ2-5; D is perhaps TRBD1 (7 bases). Germline assignment: CDR1 SGHVS and CDR2 FQNEAQ. Trimming took off 5 bases at V and 1 base at J, with 20 bases between the two ends. CDR3 length equals 17 residues. CDR3 coding DNA: TGTGCCAGCAGCCTTAGAGGAGGGACAGAAACCCAAGAGACCCAGTACTTC. Its translation is CASSLRGGTETQETQYF.

This clonotype was observed a handful of times. The V call is TRBV9, the J call TRBJ1-2, with a tentative D call TRBD1 (5 bases). The CDR3 consists of 13 residues. The germline V gene encodes CDR1 SGDLS and CDR2 YYNGEE. V lost 7 bases, J lost 4 bases, and 14 bases lay in between. CDR3 sequence reads: CASGDGGTYGYTF. CDR3 DNA: TGTGCCAGCGGGGACGGAGGAACCTATGGCTACACCTTC.

This clonotype has only a few counts. This chain connects TRBV4-1 to TRBJ2-7; D tentatively fits TRBD1 or TRBD2 (6 bases each). The CDR3 is 15 residues long. The V end lost 3 bases, the J end lost 3 bases, and 15 bases lay between the germline ends. Germline loops: CDR1 MGHRA, CDR2 YSYEKL. CDR3 region: CASSQGASDDYEQYF. The CDR3 nucleotides are TGCGCCAGCAGCCAGGGGGCTAGCGACGACTACGAGCAGTACTTC.

The chain links TRBV29-1 to TRBJ1-2; unclear D gene. The CDR3 totals 13 residues. CDR1 and CDR2 (germline): SQVTM, ANQGSEA. V was trimmed by 4 bases and J by 2 bases, leaving 11 bases between them. CDR3 sequence reads: CSVVSPSNYGYTF. The CDR3, as DNA: TGCAGCGTTGTATCCCCATCCAACTATGGCTACACCTTC.

About this clonotype itself: One junction end disagrees with the germline gene, perhaps due to a read error. The chain employs TRBV6-5 and TRBJ2-3; 7 nucleotides agree with TRBD2. Germline CDR1 is MNHEY and CDR2 is SVGAGI. This CDR3 region has 15 residues. The CDR3 sequence is CAGSRGGTSTDTQYF. CDR3 sequence (DNA): TGTGCCGGCAGCCGCGGGGGAACTAGCACAGATACGCAGTATTTT.

This clonotype was detected ten times or more. The V call is TRBV10-3, the J call TRBJ2-7; D could derive from TRBD1 or TRBD2 (5 bases each). With 7 bases removed from V and 5 bases from J, the gap between germline ends came to 18 bases. Germline loops: CDR1 ENHRY, CDR2 SYGVKD. The length of the CDR3 is 14 residues. CDR3 nucleotide sequence: TGTGCCATCACCGGCACCGGGGCGCTCGACGAGCAGTACTTC. Translated: CAITGTGALDEQYF.

The J gene is TRBJ2-5, the V gene TRBV20-1; 11 bases align to TRBD2. Unmatched junction bases numbered 10, after V lost 0 bases and J lost 7 bases. CDR1 and CDR2 (germline): DFQATT, SNEGSKA (reference sequence). The CDR3 consists of 16 residues. The CDR3 DNA reads TGCAGTGCTAGAGAACTAGCGGGAGCCCTCGGGGGGACCCAGTACTTC. Translating gives CSARELAGALGGTQYF.

This clonotype turned up a few times. The chain uses TRBV5-1 and TRBJ2-7; 9 bases fit TRBD1. Per the germline V gene, CDR1 is SGHRS and CDR2 is YFSETQ. This CDR3 contains 14 residues. V trimming: 4 bases; J trimming: 6 bases; junction bases outside the gene matches: 8. The CDR3 spells CASSPRDRVLEQYF. The CDR3 coding sequence is TGCGCCAGCAGCCCCCGGGACAGGGTTCTCGAGCAGTACTTC.

This clonotype was counted between two and nine times. The rearrangement links TRBV29-1 to TRBJ2-1; D may be TRBD1 (6 bases). The CDR3 extends over 13 amino acids. V lost 4 bases, J lost 4 bases, and 11 bases lay in between. Germline V gives CDR1 SQVTM, CDR2 ANQGSEA. CDR3: CSVAGTPYNEQFF. CDR3 coding DNA: TGCAGCGTTGCCGGGACACCGTACAATGAGCAGTTCTTC.

The chain combines TRBV5-1 with TRBJ2-1; TRBD1 matches at 7 bases. The germline gives CDR1 SGHRS, CDR2 YFSETQ. V lost 4 bases to trimming and J lost 4 bases; unmatched junction nucleotides: 8. This CDR3 region has 15 residues. Written as DNA, the CDR3 is TGCGCCAGCAGCGCTGGGACAGAAATTTACAATGAGCAGTTCTTC. As protein: CASSAGTEIYNEQFF.